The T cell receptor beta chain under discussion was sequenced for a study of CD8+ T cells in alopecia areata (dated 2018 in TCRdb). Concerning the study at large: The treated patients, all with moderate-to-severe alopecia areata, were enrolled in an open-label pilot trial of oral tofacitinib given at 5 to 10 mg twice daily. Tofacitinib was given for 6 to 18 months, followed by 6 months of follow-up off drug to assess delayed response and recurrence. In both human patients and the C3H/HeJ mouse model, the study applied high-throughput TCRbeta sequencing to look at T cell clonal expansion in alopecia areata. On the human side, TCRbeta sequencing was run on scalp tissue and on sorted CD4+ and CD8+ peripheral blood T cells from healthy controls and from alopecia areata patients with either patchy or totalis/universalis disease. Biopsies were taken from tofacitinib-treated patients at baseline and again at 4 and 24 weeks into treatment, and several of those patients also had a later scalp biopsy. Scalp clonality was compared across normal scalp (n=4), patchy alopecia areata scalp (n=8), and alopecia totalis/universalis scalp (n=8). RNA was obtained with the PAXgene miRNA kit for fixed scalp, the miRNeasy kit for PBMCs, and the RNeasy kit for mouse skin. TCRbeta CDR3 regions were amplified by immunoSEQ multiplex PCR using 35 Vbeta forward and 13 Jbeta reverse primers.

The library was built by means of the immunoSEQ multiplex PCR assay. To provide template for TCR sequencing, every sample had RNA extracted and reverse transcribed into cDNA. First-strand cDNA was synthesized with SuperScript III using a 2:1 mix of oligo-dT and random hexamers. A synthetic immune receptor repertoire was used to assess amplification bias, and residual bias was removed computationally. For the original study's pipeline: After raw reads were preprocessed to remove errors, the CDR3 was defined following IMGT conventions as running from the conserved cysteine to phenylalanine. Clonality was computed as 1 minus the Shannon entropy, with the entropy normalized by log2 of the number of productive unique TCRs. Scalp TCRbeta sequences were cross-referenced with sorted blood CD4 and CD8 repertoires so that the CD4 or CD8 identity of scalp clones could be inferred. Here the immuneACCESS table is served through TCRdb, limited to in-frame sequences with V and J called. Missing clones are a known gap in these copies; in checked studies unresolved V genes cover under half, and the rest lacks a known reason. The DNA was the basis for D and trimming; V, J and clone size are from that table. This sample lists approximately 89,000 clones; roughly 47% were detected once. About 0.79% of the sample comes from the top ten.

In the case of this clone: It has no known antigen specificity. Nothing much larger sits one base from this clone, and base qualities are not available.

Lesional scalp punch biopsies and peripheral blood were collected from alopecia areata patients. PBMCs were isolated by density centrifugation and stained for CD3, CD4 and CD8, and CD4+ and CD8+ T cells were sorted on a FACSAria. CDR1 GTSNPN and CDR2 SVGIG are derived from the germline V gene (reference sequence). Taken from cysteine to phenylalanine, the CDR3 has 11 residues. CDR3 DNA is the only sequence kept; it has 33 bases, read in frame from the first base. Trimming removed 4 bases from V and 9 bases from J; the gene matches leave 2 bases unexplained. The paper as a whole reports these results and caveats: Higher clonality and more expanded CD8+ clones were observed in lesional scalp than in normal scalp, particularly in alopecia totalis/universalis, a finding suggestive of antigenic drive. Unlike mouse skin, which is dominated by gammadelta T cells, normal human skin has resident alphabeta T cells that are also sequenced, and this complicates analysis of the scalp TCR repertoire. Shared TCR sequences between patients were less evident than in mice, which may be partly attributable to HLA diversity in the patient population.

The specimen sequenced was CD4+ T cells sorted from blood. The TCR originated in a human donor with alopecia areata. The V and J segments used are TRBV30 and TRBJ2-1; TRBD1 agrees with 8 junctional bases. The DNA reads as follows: TGTGCCTGGACAGGGGGCTTTGAGCAGTTCTTC. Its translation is CAWTGGFEQFF.